This T cell receptor beta chain was captured by sequencing in a study of somatic mutations in cytotoxic T cells in rheumatoid arthritis. Study-wide points: Only rheumatoid arthritis patients, not healthy controls, showed CD8+ clonality increasing with age. The study found that the largest CD8+ clone exceeded 20% of CD8+ cells in about an eighth of the roughly 60 patients. Patients with rheumatoid arthritis did not differ significantly from age-matched healthy controls in CD8+ T-cell clonality.

About this clone itself: Its target is unknown.

This table comes from immunoSEQ multiplex PCR, and its TCRdb copy is limited to in-frame clones, with some not included. This sample has under 25,000 clones, with roughly nine tenths found just once. This TCR was sampled from a man between 35 and 55 years old in good health. Source material: CD8+ T cells sorted from blood.

CDR3 bases: TGTGCCAGCAGCGCCACTGGGGCGTCCCCGTTCTTC. This translates into CASSATGASPFF. This chain joins TRBV7-6 and TRBJ2-1, with D possibly TRBD1 on 5 matching bases. This CDR3 is 12 amino acids long. CDR1 SGHVS and CDR2 FNYEAQ come from the germline V gene. V lost 5 bases to trimming and J lost 15 bases, with 17 bases between them. Supplemented by reference TRBV7-6 and TRBJ2-1, the full variable domain reads GAGVSQSPRYKVTKRGQDVALRCDPISGHVSLYWYRQALGQGPEFLTYFNYEAQQDKSGLPNDRFSAERPEGSISTLTIQRTEQRDSAMYRCASSATGASPFFGPGTRLTVL.